A selection of T cell receptor beta chains follows, all from one sample in a study of blood T cell repertoires in COVID-19. Produced via immunoSEQ multiplex PCR; TCRdb's table is partial and in-frame only. Of 200,000 to 300,000 clones listed, around 87% are singletons. Sequenced sample: peripheral blood. The receptor set was obtained from a woman in her fifties or sixties with COVID-19, enrolled during active disease. CDR3s include the opening cysteine and the closing phenylalanine or tryptophan. D genes are given only for firm matches. Expanded clones are given a class, and other clones once, few, many or no size at all.

abundance,j_gene,v_gene,d_gene,CDR3aa,CDR3nt
few,TRBJ1-6,TRBV5-4,-,CASRGGQNSPLHF,TGTGCCAGCAGGGGTGGACAGAATTCACCCCTCCACTTT
-,TRBJ2-1,TRBV3-1/TRBV3-2,-,CASSQDPLGYNEQFF,TGTGCCAGCAGCCAAGATCCCCTCGGGTACAATGAGCAGTTCTTC
once,TRBJ1-5,TRBV4-1,-,CASSQVPGFSNQPQHF,TGCGCCAGCAGCCAAGTACCGGGATTTAGCAATCAGCCCCAGCATTTT
-,TRBJ2-5,TRBV7-9,TRBD2,CASSLAGLAGQETQYF,TGTGCCAGCAGCTTAGCGGGACTAGCGGGACAAGAGACCCAGTACTTC
-,TRBJ2-1,TRBV18,TRBD2,CASSTGLAGGPNEQFF,TGTGCCAGCTCAACGGGACTAGCGGGAGGGCCGAACGAGCAGTTCTTC
-,TRBJ2-1,TRBV7-8,TRBD2,CASSLSSGSRHEQFF,TGTGCCAGCAGCTTATCTAGCGGGAGCCGGCATGAGCAGTTCTTC
-,TRBJ1-6,TRBV6-6,-,CASTHGGYNSPLHF,TGTGCCAGCACCCACGGGGGCTATAATTCACCCCTCCACTTT
-,TRBJ1-6,TRBV27,-,CASSWGGLNSPLHF,TGTGCCAGCAGTTGGGGGGGTCTTAATTCACCCCTCCACTTT
-,TRBJ2-3,TRBV20-1,-,CSASDQRTSTDTQYF,TGCAGTGCTAGTGATCAGAGGACAAGCACAGATACGCAGTATTTT
-,TRBJ1-3,TRBV4-3,-,CASSQRGFGNTIYF,TGCGCCAGCAGCCAAAGGGGGTTCGGAAACACCATATATTTT
-,TRBJ1-1,TRBV7-9,-,CASSPAGEAFF,TGTGCCAGCAGCCCAGCAGGAGAAGCTTTCTTT
-,TRBJ2-1,TRBV6-2/TRBV6-3,-,CASSSQGNPYNEQFF,TGTGCCAGCAGTTCACAGGGAAATCCCTACAATGAGCAGTTCTTC
-,TRBJ1-2,TRBV5-4,-,CASSPWTGNYGYTF,TGTGCCAGCAGCCCTTGGACGGGGAACTATGGCTACACCTTC
-,TRBJ2-2,TRBV5-1,-,CASSFRSGDTNTGELFF,TGCGCCAGCAGCTTTCGTAGCGGAGATACGAACACCGGGGAGCTGTTTTTT
-,TRBJ2-1,TRBV6-5,-,CASSSPGTSKFF,TGTGCCAGCAGTTCCCCCGGGACTTCAAAGTTCTTC
-,TRBJ2-1,TRBV19,TRBD2,CASTIKGGRGGNEQFF,TGTGCCAGTACTATAAAGGGTGGCCGCGGGGGCAATGAGCAGTTCTTC
-,TRBJ2-1,TRBV7-9,TRBD2,CASSLHGRVDEQFF,TGTGCCAGCAGCTTACACGGGAGGGTGGACGAGCAGTTCTTC
-,TRBJ2-1,TRBV9,TRBD2,CASSKRTSGGNNEQFF,TGTGCCAGCAGCAAACGGACTAGCGGGGGGAACAATGAGCAGTTCTTC
once,TRBJ2-5,TRBV6-5,-,CASISGTVETQYF,TGTGCCAGCATTTCAGGTACCGTGGAGACCCAGTACTTC
-,TRBJ1-4,TRBV18,-,CASSGDLNEKLFF,TGTGCCAGCTCCGGGGACTTGAATGAAAAACTGTTTTTT
-,TRBJ2-1,TRBV27,-,CASSRPDHGEQFF,TGTGCCAGCAGCCGCCCAGATCATGGTGAGCAGTTCTTC
-,TRBJ2-7,TRBV28,-,CASSPPSGVGEQYF,TGTGCCAGCAGTCCACCCTCCGGGGTGGGCGAGCAGTACTTC
few,TRBJ2-5,TRBV6-5,-,CASSSVRRETQYF,TGTGCCAGCAGCAGTGTCCGCAGGGAGACCCAGTACTTC
-,TRBJ1-4,TRBV5-1,TRBD1,CASSDRATNEKLFF,TGCGCCAGCAGCGACAGGGCAACTAATGAAAAACTGTTTTTT
once,TRBJ1-2,TRBV28,TRBD1,CASSLWDRVQGHGYTF,TGTGCCAGCAGTTTATGGGACAGGGTCCAAGGACATGGCTACACCTTC
-,TRBJ1-2,TRBV5-5,TRBD1,CASSLDRVYGYTF,TGTGCCAGCAGCCTGGACAGGGTCTATGGCTACACCTTC